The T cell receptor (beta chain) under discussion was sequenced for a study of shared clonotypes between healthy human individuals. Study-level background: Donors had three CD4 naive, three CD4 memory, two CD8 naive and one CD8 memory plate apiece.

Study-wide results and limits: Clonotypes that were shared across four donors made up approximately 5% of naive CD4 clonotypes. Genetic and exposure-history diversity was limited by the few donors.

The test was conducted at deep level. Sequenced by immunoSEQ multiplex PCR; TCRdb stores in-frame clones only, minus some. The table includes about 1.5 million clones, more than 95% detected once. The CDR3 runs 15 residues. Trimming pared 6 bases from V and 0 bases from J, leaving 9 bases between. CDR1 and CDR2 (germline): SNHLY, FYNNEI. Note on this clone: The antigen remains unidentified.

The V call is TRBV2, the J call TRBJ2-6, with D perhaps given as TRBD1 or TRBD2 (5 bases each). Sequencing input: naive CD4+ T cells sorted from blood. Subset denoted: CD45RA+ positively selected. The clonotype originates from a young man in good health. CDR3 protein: CASRGPSSGANVLTF. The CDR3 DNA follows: TGTGCCAGCAGGGGACCCAGCTCTGGGGCCAACGTCCTGACTTTC.